This TCR beta chain was found in a study of blood T cell repertoires in COVID-19. Enrolment of Seattle patients took place during active infection, and they were followed longitudinally. Germline CDR1 SEHNR, CDR2 FQNEAQ (reference sequence). The trim removed 5 bases at V and 4 bases at J, leaving 5 bases unmatched. The CDR3 loop spans 14 amino acids. Here immunoSEQ multiplex PCR was the method, and the copy in TCRdb shows in-frame clones only, minus some. The table shows around 57,000 clones, with around 90% occurring only once. The sample consisted of peripheral blood. The chain has TRBV7-9 and TRBJ1-5, with 7 bases fitting TRBD1. This TCR derives from a woman older than 75 with COVID-19, enrolled during active disease. CDR3 amino acids: CASSQDRKNQPQHF. The CDR3 DNA is TGTGCCAGCAGCCAGGACAGGAAGAATCAGCCCCAGCATTTT.